This TCR beta chain was found in a study of PD-1 blockade in classical Hodgkin lymphoma. Overall study: Nivolumab dosed at 3 mg/kg went to patients intravenously every 2 weeks.

Points on this clone: Antigen: not known.

V lost 6 bases to trimming and J lost 7 bases; unmatched junction nucleotides: 7. The V gene's germline CDR1 is MDHEN and CDR2 SYDVKM. The CDR3 length is 15 residues. Using immunoSEQ multiplex PCR, the repertoire was profiled, and TCRdb retains in-frame clones only, with some absent. The sample holds approximately 60,000 clones, about 87% seen once. Each patient's relapse followed autologous stem cell transplantation, and brentuximab vedotin exposure varied. Complete response, partial response or progressive disease constituted the best responses recorded. Overall study findings and caveats: In CD4+ cells, TCR diversity went up significantly by C4D1, but in CD8+ cells it did not.

The chain has TRBV28 and TRBJ1-4, with 11 bases identical to TRBD1. The TCR sequence derives from a human donor with classical Hodgkin lymphoma. The sequenced sample was peripheral blood mononuclear cells (PBMCs), obtained at baseline. Here the CDR3 DNA reads TGTGCCAGCAGCTACGGGACAGGGGGAGGTGAAAAACTGTTTTTT. Translation: CASSYGTGGGEKLFF.